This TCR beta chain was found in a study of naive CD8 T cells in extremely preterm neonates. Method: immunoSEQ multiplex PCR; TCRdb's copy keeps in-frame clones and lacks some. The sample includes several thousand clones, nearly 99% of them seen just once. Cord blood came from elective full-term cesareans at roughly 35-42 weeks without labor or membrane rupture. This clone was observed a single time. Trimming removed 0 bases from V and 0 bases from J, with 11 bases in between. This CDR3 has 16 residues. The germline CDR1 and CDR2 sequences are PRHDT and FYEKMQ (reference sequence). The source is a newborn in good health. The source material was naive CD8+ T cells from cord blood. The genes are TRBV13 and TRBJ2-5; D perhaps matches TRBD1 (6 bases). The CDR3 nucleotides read TGTGCCAGCAGCTTAGGCCAGAGGGGGTACCAAGAGACCCAGTACTTC. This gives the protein CASSLGQRGYQETQYF.